These 9 T cell receptor beta chains share one sample of origin, sequenced in a study of identical twins. TCRdb re-derived calls from the 5' RACE reads in MiXCR, one entry per CDR3 protein. The sample lists roughly 1,500,000 distinct CDR3 sequences, under 35% occurring once. Sequencing was done on a sample of cord blood. Every receptor here comes from a newborn girl in good health.

This chain connects TRBV7-2 to TRBJ2-5; 8 nucleotides align to TRBD1. J was trimmed by 13 bases and V by 0 bases; bases with no gene match: 10. The CDR3 is 14 residues long. Germline V CDR1 and CDR2: SGHTA, FQGNSA. This CDR3 reads CASSLAGGQVGLYF. In DNA form, the CDR3 reads TGTGCCAGCAGCTTAGCGGGGGGACAGGTAGGCCTGTACTTC.

This clonotype was seen more than once but under ten times. The gene calls are TRBV7-9 and TRBJ2-3, with 10 bases matching TRBD2. CDR3 length: 16 amino acids. Losses at the gene ends were 6 bases for V and 2 bases for J; bases not matched to a gene: 8. Per the germline V gene, CDR1 is SEHNR and CDR2 is FQNEAQ (reference sequence). In DNA form, the CDR3 reads TGTGCCAGCAGTTTTCCAGCGGGAGGGGACACAGATACGCAGTATTTT. Protein product: CASSFPAGGDTDTQYF.

This clonotype has ten or more counts. The rearrangement uses TRBV15 and TRBJ1-2; D is unresolved. The V end was cut by 9 bases, the J end by 0 bases, with 11 bases between. Looked up from germline, CDR1 is LNHNV and CDR2 is YYDKDF (reference sequence). The CDR3 contains 13 residues. The CDR3 loop reads CATSHGANYGYTF. For the CDR3, the DNA is TGTGCCACGAGTCACGGGGCTAACTATGGCTACACCTTC.

The sample holds a few counts of this clonotype. V gene TRBV20-1 combines with J gene TRBJ2-3; D uncertain. Trimming removed 0 bases at V and 2 bases at J, with 9 bases between. Germline V gene lookup returns CDR1 DFQATT and CDR2 SNEGSKA (reference sequence). CDR3 length: 14 amino acids. Here the CDR3 reads CSARDTSYTDTQYF. For the CDR3, the DNA is TGCAGTGCTAGAGATACGAGCTACACAGATACGCAGTATTTT.

This clonotype was counted a few times. The chain uses TRBV20-1 and TRBJ2-4, with D hard to call. Trimming took off 3 bases at V and 3 bases at J, with 6 bases between the two ends. The CDR3 has 12 residues. CDR1 is DFQATT, CDR2 SNEGSKA, per germline (reference sequence). CDR3 protein: CSASGDKNIQYF. As DNA, the CDR3 is TGCAGTGCTAGTGGGGACAAAAACATTCAGTACTTC.

There are a few counts of this clonotype. The V and J genes are TRBV4-1 and TRBJ1-2; 8 bases match TRBD1. The CDR3 runs to 15 residues. The V and J ends lost 3 bases and 8 bases, in that order; junction bases with no gene match: 11. The germline gives CDR1 MGHRA, CDR2 YSYEKL. The CDR3 region is CASSHAGQGMWGYTF. The CDR3 bases are TGCGCCAGCAGCCATGCTGGACAGGGAATGTGGGGCTACACCTTC.

The chain has TRBV2 and TRBJ2-5, with D tentatively TRBD1 or TRBD2 (5 bases each). The length of the CDR3 is 15 residues. Germline CDR1 and CDR2: SNHLY and FYNNEI. Trimming removed 4 bases at V and 5 bases at J, with 17 bases between. This CDR3 reads CASSATHGGTETQYF. CDR3 nucleotides: TGTGCCAGCAGTGCCACACATGGGGGTACGGAGACCCAGTACTTC. Together with reference TRBV2 and TRBJ2-5, the CDR3 gives the full variable domain: EPEVTQTPSHQVTQMGQEVILRCVPISNHLYFYWYRQILGQKVEFLVSFYNNEISEKSEIFDDQFSVERPDGSNFTLKIRSTKLEDSAMYFCASSATHGGTETQYFGPGTRLLVL.

The chain links TRBV10-3 to TRBJ2-1; 10 bases line up with TRBD2. V was clipped by 7 bases and J by 10 bases; unmatched bases: 13. The germline CDR1 and CDR2 sequences are ENHRY and SYGVKD. CDR3 length: 15 residues. Written as DNA, the CDR3 is TGTGCCATCATTATAACTAGCGGGGAGCACTACGAGCAGTTCTTC. Encoded protein: CAIIITSGEHYEQFF.

This chain connects TRBV15 to TRBJ1-5; possibly TRBD1 for D (5 bases). CDR1 and CDR2 from the germline V gene are LNHNV and YYDKDF (reference sequence). The CDR3 has 17 amino acids. V was trimmed by 2 bases and J by 0 bases, leaving 14 bases between them. The CDR3 spells CATSRLPNRSSNQPQHF. The CDR3 DNA sequence: TGTGCCACCAGCAGACTCCCGAACAGGAGTAGCAATCAGCCCCAGCATTTT.